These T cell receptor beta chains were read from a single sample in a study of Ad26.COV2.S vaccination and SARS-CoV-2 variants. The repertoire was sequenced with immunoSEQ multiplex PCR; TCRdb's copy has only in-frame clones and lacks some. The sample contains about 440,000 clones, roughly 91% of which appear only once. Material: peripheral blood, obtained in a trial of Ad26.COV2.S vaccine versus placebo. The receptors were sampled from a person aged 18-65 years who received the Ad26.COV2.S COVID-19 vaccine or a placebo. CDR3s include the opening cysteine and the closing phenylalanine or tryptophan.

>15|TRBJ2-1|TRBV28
CASSAAGALGNEQFF
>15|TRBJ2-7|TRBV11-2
CASSSPLGGFYEQYF
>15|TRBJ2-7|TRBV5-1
CASSFTTGLLYEQYF
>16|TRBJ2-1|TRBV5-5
CASSFKGLELYNEQFF
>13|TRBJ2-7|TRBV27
CASSPKGRYEQYF
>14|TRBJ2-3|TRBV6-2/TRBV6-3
CASSSGTTTDTQYF
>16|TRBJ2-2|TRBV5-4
CASSPLSGRLGGELFF
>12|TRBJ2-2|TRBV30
CAWSVEGGELFF
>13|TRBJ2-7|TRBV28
CASRGGGPYEQYF
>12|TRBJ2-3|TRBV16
CASSQLVDTQYF
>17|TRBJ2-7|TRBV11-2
CASSSRLAGVGGYEQYF
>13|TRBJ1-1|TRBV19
CASSEQAPGEAFF
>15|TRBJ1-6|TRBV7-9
CASSSSRAYNSPLHF
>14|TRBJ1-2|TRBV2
CASSEVHSNYGYTF
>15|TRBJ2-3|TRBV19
CASSIGTGTTDTQYF
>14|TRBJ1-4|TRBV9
CASSVGGPNEKLFF
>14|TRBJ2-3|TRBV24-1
CATSESRVTDTQYF
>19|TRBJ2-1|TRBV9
CASSVATGQGISSYNEQFF
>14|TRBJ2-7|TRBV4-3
CASSQDTSGYEQYF
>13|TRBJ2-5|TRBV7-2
CASSLGLAGTQYF
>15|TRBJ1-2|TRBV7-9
CASSPNKGGAKGYTF
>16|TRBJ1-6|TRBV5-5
CASSSGYDSYNSPLHF
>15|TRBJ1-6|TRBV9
CASSVAGRPNSPLHF
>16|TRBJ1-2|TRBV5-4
CASSLVPGAGTYGYTF
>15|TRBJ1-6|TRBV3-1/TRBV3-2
CASSQGLGRDSPLHF
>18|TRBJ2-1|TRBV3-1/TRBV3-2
CASSQSPIGSGRGNEQFF
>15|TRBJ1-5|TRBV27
CASSLGFYSNQPQHF
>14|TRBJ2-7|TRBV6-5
CASRAPILSYEQYF
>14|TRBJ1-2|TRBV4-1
CASSLGPPGYGYTF
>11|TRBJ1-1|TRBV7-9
CASSLPTEAFF
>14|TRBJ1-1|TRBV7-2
CASSFGRVNTEAFF
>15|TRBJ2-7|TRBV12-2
CASRFGLAGDYEQYF
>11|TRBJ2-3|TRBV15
CATSRANTQYF
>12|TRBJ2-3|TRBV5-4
CASSAGWDTQYF
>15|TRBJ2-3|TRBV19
CASTPDSLSTDTQYF
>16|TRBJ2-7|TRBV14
CASSPLGAGSLYEQYF
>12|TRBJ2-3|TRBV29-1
CSASPTTDTQYF
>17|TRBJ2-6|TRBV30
CAWMEGLAGSGANVLTF
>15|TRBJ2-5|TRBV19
CASSIGTGDVKTQYF
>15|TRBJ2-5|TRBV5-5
CASSPAGVGQETQYF
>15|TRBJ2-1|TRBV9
CASSVAGTSGNEQFF
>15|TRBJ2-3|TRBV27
CASSLRSSGSDTQYF